The next 6 T cell receptor beta chains were all read from a single sample in a study of T cells in Graves' hyperthyroidism and ophthalmopathy. What was amplified from RNA transcripts were TCR beta CDR3 regions. First-round RT-PCR of the TCR CDR3 relied on the HTBI primer set. TCRdb re-called the multiplex PCR reads with MiXCR, one entry per CDR3 protein. The sample lists approximately 700,000 distinct CDR3 sequences, around 17% occurring once. The sequencing input was blood. The source of these receptors is a man aged 18 to 29 with Graves' hyperthyroidism.

With regard to this clonotype: Compared with germline, one end of the junction differs, possibly owing to a read error. The CDR3 protein is CASSRRQGYEQYF. The DNA for the CDR3 is TGTGCTAGCAGCCGTCGACAGGGCTACGAGCAGTACTTC. The chain employs TRBV7-7 and TRBJ2-7; TRBD1 matches 7 bases. The CDR3 spans 13 residues. The V gene's germline CDR1 is SSHAT and CDR2 FNYEAQ (reference sequence). Using reference TRBV7-7 and TRBJ2-7 for the parts outside the CDR3, the full variable domain is GAGVSQSPRYKVTKRGQDVTLRCDPISSHATLYWYQQALGQGPEFLTYFNYEAQPDKSGLPSDRFSAERPEGSISTLTIQRTEQRDSAMYRCASSRRQGYEQYFGPGTRLTVT.

This clonotype occurred many times. The V gene is TRBV3-1, the J gene TRBJ2-3, with 7 bases identical to TRBD2. Germline CDR1 and CDR2: LGHDT and YNNKEL (reference sequence). The V gene end was trimmed by 8 bases and the J gene end by 5 bases; junction bases not matched to a gene: 7. The CDR3 extends over 13 amino acids. CDR3: CASRGEGRDTQYF. The CDR3 region has the DNA TGTGCCAGCCGCGGGGAGGGCAGAGATACGCAGTATTTT.

This clonotype showed up many times. The J gene is TRBJ2-7, the V gene TRBV7-2; unclear D gene. There are 13 residues in the CDR3. Germline V gene lookup returns CDR1 SGHTA and CDR2 FQGNSA. V lost 3 bases and J lost 2, with 8 bases in between. The CDR3 here is CASSFADTYEQYF. CDR3 DNA: TGTGCCAGCAGCTTCGCCGATACCTACGAGCAGTACTTC.

This clonotype was recorded many times. The CDR3 reads CASSSGDRVQPQHF. CDR3 DNA sequence: TGTGCCAGCAGTTCCGGGGACAGGGTACAGCCCCAGCATTTT. The V call is TRBV28, the J call TRBJ1-5; the match to TRBD1 covers 9 bases. Germline CDR1 MDHEN, CDR2 SYDVKM. With V trimmed by 4 bases and J by 7 bases, 5 bases remained unmatched. The CDR3 is 14 amino acids.

This clonotype was seen a few times. The V and J genes are TRBV15 and TRBJ2-4; 10 nucleotides align to TRBD1. The V segment lost 0 bases and the J segment 1 base; nucleotides outside the gene matches: 9. The CDR3 totals 19 residues. Germline V CDR1 and CDR2: LNHNV, YYDKDF (reference sequence). The CDR3 region has the DNA TGTGCCACCAGCAGAGAGAGGGGACAGGGGTTTGAGGCCAAAAACATTCAGTACTTC. It encodes CATSRERGQGFEAKNIQYF.

This clonotype has at least ten counts. The J gene is TRBJ2-1, the V gene TRBV7-8; 7 bases are shared with TRBD2. The CDR3 is 16 residues long. V was pared by 5 bases and J by 0 bases, with 7 bases of the junction left unmatched. Germline loops: CDR1 SGHVS, CDR2 FQNEAQ. The CDR3 protein is CASSLLAISSYNEQFF. The CDR3, as DNA: TGTGCCAGCAGCCTACTAGCGATAAGCTCCTACAATGAGCAGTTCTTC.